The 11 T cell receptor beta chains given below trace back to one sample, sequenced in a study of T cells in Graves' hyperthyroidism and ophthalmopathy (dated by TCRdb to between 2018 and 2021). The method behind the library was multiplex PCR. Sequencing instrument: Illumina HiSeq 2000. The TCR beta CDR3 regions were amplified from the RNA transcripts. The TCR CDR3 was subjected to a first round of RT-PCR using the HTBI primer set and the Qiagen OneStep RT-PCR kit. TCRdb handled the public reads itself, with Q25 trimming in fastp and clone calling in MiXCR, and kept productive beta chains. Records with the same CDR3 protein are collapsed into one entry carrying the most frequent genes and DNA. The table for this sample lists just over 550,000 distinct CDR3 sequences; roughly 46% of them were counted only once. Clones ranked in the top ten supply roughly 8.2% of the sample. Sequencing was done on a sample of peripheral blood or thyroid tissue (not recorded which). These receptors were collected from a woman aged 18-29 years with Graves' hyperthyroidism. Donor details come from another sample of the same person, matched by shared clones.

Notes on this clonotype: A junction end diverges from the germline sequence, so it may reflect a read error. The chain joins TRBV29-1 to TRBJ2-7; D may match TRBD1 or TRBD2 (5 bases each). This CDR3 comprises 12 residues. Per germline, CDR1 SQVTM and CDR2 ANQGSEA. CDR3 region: CSVVIGTYEQYF. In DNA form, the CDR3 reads TGCAGCGTTGTCATCGGGACCTACGAGCAGTATTTC.

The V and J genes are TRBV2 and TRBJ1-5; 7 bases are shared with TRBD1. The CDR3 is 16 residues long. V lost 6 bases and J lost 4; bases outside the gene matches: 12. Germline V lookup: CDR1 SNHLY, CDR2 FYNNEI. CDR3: CASRPGQGVRNQPQHF. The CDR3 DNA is TGTGCCAGCAGACCGGGGCAGGGGGTAAGGAATCAGCCCCAGCATTTT.

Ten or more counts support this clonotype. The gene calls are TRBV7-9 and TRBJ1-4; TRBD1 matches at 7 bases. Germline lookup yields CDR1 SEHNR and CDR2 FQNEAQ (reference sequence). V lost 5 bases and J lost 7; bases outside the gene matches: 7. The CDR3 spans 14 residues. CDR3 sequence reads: CASSETGRSEKLFF. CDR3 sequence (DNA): TGTGCCAGCAGCGAGACAGGGAGGAGTGAAAAACTGTTTTTT.

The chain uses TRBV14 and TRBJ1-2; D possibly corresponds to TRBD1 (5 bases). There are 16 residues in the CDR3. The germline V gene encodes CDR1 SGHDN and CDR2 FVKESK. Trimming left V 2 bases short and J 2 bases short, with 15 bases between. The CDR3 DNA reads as TGTGCCAGCAGCCAATCCGGGACGGGGGTAAACTATGGCTACACCTTC. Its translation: CASSQSGTGVNYGYTF.

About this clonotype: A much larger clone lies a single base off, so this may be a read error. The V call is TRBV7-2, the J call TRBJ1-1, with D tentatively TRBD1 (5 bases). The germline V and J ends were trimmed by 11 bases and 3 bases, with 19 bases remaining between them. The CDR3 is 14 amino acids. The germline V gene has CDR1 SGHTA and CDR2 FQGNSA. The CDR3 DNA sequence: TGTGCCTCACGGAAGACCGCGGGGGACACTGAAGCTTTCTTT. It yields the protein CASRKTAGDTEAFF.

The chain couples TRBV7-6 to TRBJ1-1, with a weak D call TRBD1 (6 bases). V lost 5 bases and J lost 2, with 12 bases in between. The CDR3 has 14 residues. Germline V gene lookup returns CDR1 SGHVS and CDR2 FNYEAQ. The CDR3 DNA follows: TGTGCCAGCAGCGCCGGACAGCCTAACACTGAAGCTTTCTTT. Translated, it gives CASSAGQPNTEAFF.

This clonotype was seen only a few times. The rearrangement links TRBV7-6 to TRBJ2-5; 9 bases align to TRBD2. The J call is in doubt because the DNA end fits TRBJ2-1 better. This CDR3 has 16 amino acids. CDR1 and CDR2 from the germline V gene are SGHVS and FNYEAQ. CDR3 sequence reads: CASSLRAGGPSDEQFF. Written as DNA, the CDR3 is TGTGCCAGCAGCCTCCGGGCGGGAGGGCCCTCGGATGAGCAGTTCTTC.

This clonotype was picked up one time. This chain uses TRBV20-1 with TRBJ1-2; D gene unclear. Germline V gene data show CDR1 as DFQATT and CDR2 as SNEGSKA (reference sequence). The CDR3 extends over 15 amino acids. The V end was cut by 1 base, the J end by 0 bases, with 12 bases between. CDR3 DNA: TGCAGTGCTAGAGTCCAGACAAGAGCTAACTATGGCTACACCTTC. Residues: CSARVQTRANYGYTF.

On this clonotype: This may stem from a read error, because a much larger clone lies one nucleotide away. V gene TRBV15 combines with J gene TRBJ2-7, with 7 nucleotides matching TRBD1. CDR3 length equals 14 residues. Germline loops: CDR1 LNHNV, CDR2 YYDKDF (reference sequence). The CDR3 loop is CAASRDEGADEQYF. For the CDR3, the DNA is TGTGCCGCCAGCAGAGATGAGGGGGCGGACGAGCAGTACTTC.

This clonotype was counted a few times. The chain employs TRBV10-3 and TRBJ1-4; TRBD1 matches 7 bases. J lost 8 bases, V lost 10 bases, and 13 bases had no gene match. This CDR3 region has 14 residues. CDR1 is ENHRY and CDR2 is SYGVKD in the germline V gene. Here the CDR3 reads CASRSRGRKEKLFF. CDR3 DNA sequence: TGTGCCAGCAGATCTAGGGGGCGCAAGGAAAAACTGTTTTTT.

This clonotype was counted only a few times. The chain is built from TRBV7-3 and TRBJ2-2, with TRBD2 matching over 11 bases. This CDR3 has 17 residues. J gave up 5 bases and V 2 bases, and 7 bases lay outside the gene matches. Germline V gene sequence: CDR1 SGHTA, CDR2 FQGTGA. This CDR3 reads CASSLEASGRWTGELFF. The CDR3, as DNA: TGTGCCAGCAGCTTAGAGGCTAGCGGGAGGTGGACCGGGGAGCTGTTTTTT.